The source of this T cell receptor beta chain is a study of early T cells in non-severe SARS-CoV-2 infection. Study-wide background: Sequenced material consisted of bulk RNA (from unsorted whole blood), and chains were unpaired.

Notes on the study in general: Matching against VDJdb likely underestimated virus-specific expansions, favoring anti-spike CD8.

A word on this clonotype: Its antigen is currently unknown.

This CDR3 contains 13 residues. Trimming stripped 5 bases from V and 5 bases from J, with 12 bases between. CDR1 is SGHTA and CDR2 is FQGTGA in the germline V gene. Unique molecular identifiers (one per individual cDNA molecule) were attached. In TCRdb, the 5' RACE reads were re-called with MiXCR into one record per CDR3 protein. The sample holds some 45,000 distinct CDR3 sequences, 3% to 4% seen once. This chain connects TRBV7-3 to TRBJ1-1; no clear D. This clonotype was sampled from an adult who was a healthcare worker with PCR-confirmed SARS-CoV-2 infection or an uninfected control (not recorded which). The source material was whole blood. The CDR3 region is CASSTGGSTEAFF. The CDR3, as DNA: TGTGCCAGCAGCACCGGCGGGTCGACTGAAGCTTTCTTT.